A single sample is the source of the 17 T cell receptor beta chains below, sequenced in a study of shared clonotypes between healthy human individuals. Only in-frame clones appear in the TCRdb table, and some are missing; sequencing was by immunoSEQ multiplex PCR. Of millions of clones in the sample, 93% are singletons; the top ten hold about 0.39%. Sequencing was performed on naive CD4+ T cells from PBMCs. Subset reported: CD45RA+ positively selected. The receptors derive from a man aged 18 to 29 in good health. Some clones in this sample may be carry-over from other donors' samples.

The chain uses TRBV28 and TRBJ2-2, with D maybe TRBD2 (5 bases). Trimming cost V 7 bases and J 5 bases, with 17 bases left between them. In germline, CDR1 is MDHEN, CDR2 SYDVKM. The CDR3 covers 15 residues. The CDR3 bases are TGTGCCAGCATACCCTCCCGGGGTATTACCGGGGAGCTGTTTTTT. This translates into CASIPSRGITGELFF.

The rearrangement links TRBV27 to TRBJ2-1; TRBD2 matches at 7 bases. CDR1 and CDR2 (germline): MNHEY, SMNVEV (reference sequence). The CDR3 is made up of 15 amino acids. The ends lost 3 bases at V and 0 bases at J; junction bases unmatched: 2. The CDR3 DNA sequence: TGTGCCAGCAGTTTTCTAGCGGCCTCCTACAATGAGCAGTTCTTC. This gives the protein CASSFLAASYNEQFF.

This clone occurred once. The chain combines TRBV4-3 with TRBJ2-3; 9 bases agree with TRBD1. There are 16 residues in the CDR3. Germline loops: CDR1 LGHNA, CDR2 YSLEER. Trimming at V came to 4 bases and at J to 4 bases, leaving 9 bases not matched to a gene. The CDR3 is CASSLRGGQGPDTQYF. The CDR3 DNA reads as TGCGCCAGCAGCCTTAGGGGGGGACAGGGACCAGATACGCAGTATTTT.

The chain combines TRBV6-5 with TRBJ1-1; D not resolved. The germline V and J ends were trimmed by 4 bases and 10 bases, with 10 bases remaining between them. Germline V gene data show CDR1 as MNHEY and CDR2 as SVGAGI. CDR3 length: 11 amino acids. CDR3 DNA: TGTGCCAGCAGTTCCGCTAGGGCAGCTTTCTTT. It yields the protein CASSSARAAFF.

For the CDR3, the DNA is TGTGCCAGCAAAACTCGCGCGGGACGACTGGTTTCGGGCTACACCTTC. It encodes CASKTRAGRLVSGYTF. J is TRBJ1-2 and V is TRBV28; D is possibly TRBD1 (5 bases). Germline CDR1 is MDHEN and CDR2 is SYDVKM. This CDR3 has 16 residues. V lost 7 bases, J lost 8 bases, and 26 bases lay in between.

The V call is TRBV4-2, the J call TRBJ1-4; unclear D gene. Germline V gives CDR1 LGHNA, CDR2 YNFKEQ. With 2 bases removed from V and 8 bases from J, the gap between germline ends came to 9 bases. CDR3 length: 13 residues. The CDR3 bases are TGTGCCAGCAGCCAAACCTATATGGAAAAACTGTTTTTT. Protein: CASSQTYMEKLFF.

This sequence joins TRBV29-1 and TRBJ2-7, with TRBD2 matching 10 bases. J was trimmed by 4 bases and V by 6 bases; bases with no gene match: 18. Germline V gene data show CDR1 as SQVTM and CDR2 as ANQGSEA. There are 17 residues in the CDR3. CDR3 protein: CSVQGGTSAKRVYEQYF. The DNA of the CDR3 is TGCAGCGTCCAGGGCGGGACTAGCGCCAAGAGAGTTTACGAGCAGTACTTC.

The chain combines TRBV11-2 with TRBJ1-6, with D possibly being TRBD1 (5 bases). V gave up 5 bases and J gave up 5 bases, with 10 bases separating them. CDR3 length equals 14 residues. Germline CDR1 is SGHAT and CDR2 is FQNNGV. CDR3 residues: CASSRGMNNSPLHF. The CDR3 nucleotides are TGTGCCAGCAGCAGGGGAATGAATAATTCACCCCTCCACTTT.

The genes are TRBV7-3 and TRBJ2-2; 9 positions match TRBD2. CDR1 is SGHTA, CDR2 FQGTGA, per germline. With 3 bases clipped from V and 0 bases from J, the junction kept 5 bases outside the gene matches. CDR3 length: 17 residues. The CDR3: CASSLIAGAPNTGELFF. The CDR3 DNA sequence: TGTGCCAGCAGCTTGATAGCGGGAGCCCCGAACACCGGGGAGCTGTTTTTT.

This clone was counted a single time. V and J are TRBV7-6 and TRBJ2-2; D not resolved. Per the germline V gene, CDR1 is SGHVS and CDR2 is FNYEAQ. The CDR3 runs 16 residues. V lost 4 bases and J 0 bases, leaving 12 bases between the germline ends. The CDR3 DNA reads TGTGCCAGCAGCTCCCTTCTCCCCTCGAACACCGGGGAGCTGTTTTTT. Translating gives CASSSLLPSNTGELFF.

The V gene is TRBV18, the J gene TRBJ2-2; possibly TRBD2 for D (5 bases). V was cut by 6 bases and J by 1 base, with 15 bases left in between. There are 16 residues in the CDR3. The germline V gene has CDR1 KGHSH and CDR2 LQKENI. The CDR3 protein is CASSPWREGNTGELFF. As DNA, the CDR3 is TGTGCCAGCTCCCCTTGGCGAGAGGGGAACACCGGGGAGCTGTTTTTT.

Regarding this clone: Other DNA sequences in the same sample also yield this CDR3. V and J are TRBV19 and TRBJ2-7; D possibly matches TRBD1 or TRBD2 (6 bases each). CDR1 LNHDA and CDR2 SQIVND come from the germline V gene (reference sequence). The CDR3 runs to 15 residues. Between the trimmed V and J ends, which lost 4 bases and 2 bases, there was a span of 15 bases. CDR3 bases: TGTGCCAGTAGTACACAGGGTCGGGGGCCCTACGAGCAGTACTTC. It specifies CASSTQGRGPYEQYF.

The chain carries TRBV5-8 and TRBJ2-3; D not resolved. The V gene's germline CDR1 is SGHTS and CDR2 YDEGEE. V was trimmed by 0 bases and J by 6 bases, leaving 11 bases between them. The CDR3 loop spans 14 amino acids. CDR3 sequence (DNA): TGTGCCAGCAGCTTGGATCCCTCGCGGGATACGCAGTATTTT. This sequence encodes CASSLDPSRDTQYF.

V is TRBV29-1 and J is TRBJ1-5; 9 bases line up with TRBD1. CDR3 length: 13 amino acids. The germline V gene has CDR1 SQVTM and CDR2 ANQGSEA. V was pared by 6 bases and J by 4 bases, with 4 bases of the junction left unmatched. The CDR3 region is CSVGTGYNQPQHF. The CDR3 DNA follows: TGCAGCGTCGGGACAGGGTATAATCAGCCCCAGCATTTT.

This clone was counted once. Here the CDR3 DNA reads TGTGCCAGCAGTTTTATGACCGCAACCAACTATGGCTACACCTTC. It codes for CASSFMTATNYGYTF. The chain recombines TRBV7-2 with TRBJ1-2; D is unclear. The CDR3 consists of 15 residues. Trimming stripped 6 bases from V and 2 bases from J, with 16 bases between. Germline-derived CDR1 and CDR2 are SGHTA and FQGNSA. Full variable domain (outside the CDR3, taken from reference TRBV7-2 and TRBJ1-2): GAGVSQSPSNKVTEKGKDVELRCDPISGHTALYWYRQSLGQGLEFLIYFQGNSAPDKSGLPSDRFSAERTGGSVSTLTIQRTQQEDSAVYLCASSFMTATNYGYTFGSGTRLTVV.

The chain carries TRBV4-3 and TRBJ1-2, with TRBD1 as a possible D gene (6 bases). Trimming left V 1 base short and J 5 bases short, with 17 bases between. The CDR3 is 16 residues long. Germline V CDR1 and CDR2: LGHNA, YSLEER. DNA of the CDR3: TGCGCCAGCAGCCAAGTTGGGGCAGGGGTGGAGTATGGCTACACCTTC. Translated, it gives CASSQVGAGVEYGYTF.

The gene calls are TRBV6-4 and TRBJ2-3; either TRBD1 or TRBD2 may supply D (5 bases each). Trimming shortened V by 6 bases and J by 2 bases, and 15 bases separated the two germline ends. Germline V gene sequence: CDR1 MRHNA, CDR2 SNTAGT. The CDR3 is 15 amino acids. CDR3 coding DNA: TGTGCCAGCAGGGCCGGGACGGGAAACACAGATACGCAGTATTTT. Translated: CASRAGTGNTDTQYF.